This T cell receptor (beta chain) stems from a study of T cells after yellow fever vaccination. This clonotype was seen only a few times. The germline V gene has CDR1 DFQATT and CDR2 SNEGSKA (reference sequence). Trimming at V came to 5 bases and at J to 1 base, leaving 1 base not matched to a gene. The CDR3 has 13 residues. TCRdb analysed the 5' RACE reads with MiXCR anew, one entry per CDR3 protein. The sample lists 200,000 to 300,000 distinct CDR3 sequences, around 13% seen once, with 0.4% to 0.55% in the top ten. The V and J genes are TRBV20-1 and TRBJ2-5; 10 bases are shared with TRBD1. The source material was CD4+ T cells sorted from PBMCs, sampled 45 days after the yellow fever booster vaccination. This receptor was identified in a man aged 30-40 years who received the YFV17D yellow fever vaccine. The CDR3 spells CSAGQGGQETQYF. CDR3 nucleotide sequence: TGCAGTGCTGGACAGGGGGGCCAAGAGACCCAGTACTTC.